A selection of T cell receptor beta chains follows, all from one sample in a study of T cell repertoires in cytomegalovirus infection. TCRdb re-analysed the reads in MiXCR, keeping a single row per CDR3 protein. The sample lists hundreds of thousands of distinct CDR3 sequences; more than 30% were seen once. Antigen specificity for these receptors is unknown. Sequenced here: cultured PBMCs, sampled from culture after CMV antigen stimulation. These TCRs come from a human donor in good health (CMV status not recorded). Some clones in this sample may be carry-over from other donors' samples. Each CDR3 is given with its conserved first and last residue. The D gene is left open where the match is weak. A clone size is listed for some rows: how often the clone was seen (once, few, many), or a class if it is expanded.

D gene: -
V gene: TRBV15
J gene: TRBJ2-6
clone size: few
CDR3 protein: CATSRKPGSGANVLTF
CDR3 DNA: TGTGCCACCAGCAGAAAGCCAGGGTCCGGGGCCAACGTCCTGACTTTC

D gene: TRBD1
V gene: TRBV7-2
J gene: TRBJ2-7
clone size: few
CDR3 protein: CASSLNRGHEQYF
CDR3 DNA: TGTGCCAGCAGCTTAAACAGGGGCCACGAGCAGTACTTC

D gene: -
V gene: TRBV7-2
J gene: TRBJ2-3
clone size: many
CDR3 protein: CASSVGRQGLGTDTQYF
CDR3 DNA: TGTGCCAGCAGCGTGGGCCGGCAGGGCTTGGGCACAGATACGCAGTATTTT

D gene: TRBD2
V gene: TRBV2
J gene: TRBJ2-2
clone size: -
CDR3 protein: CASSGLAGGNTGELFF
CDR3 DNA: TGTGCCAGCAGTGGTTTAGCGGGGGGTAACACCGGGGAGCTGTTTTTT

D gene: -
V gene: TRBV7-2
J gene: TRBJ2-5
clone size: few
CDR3 protein: CASSQGGGPVETQYF
CDR3 DNA: TGTGCCAGCAGCCAAGGGGGGGGGCCGGTGGAGACCCAGTACTTC

D gene: -
V gene: TRBV12-3/TRBV12-4
J gene: TRBJ1-1
clone size: -
CDR3 protein: CASSLHSVNTEAFF
CDR3 DNA: TGTGCCAGCAGTTTGCACAGTGTGAACACTGAAGCTTTCTTT

D gene: -
V gene: TRBV7-2
J gene: TRBJ1-1
clone size: many
CDR3 protein: CASSFMGRTNEAFF
CDR3 DNA: TGTGCCAGCAGCTTTATGGGACGAACTAATGAAGCTTTCTTT

D gene: -
V gene: TRBV7-2
J gene: TRBJ2-7
clone size: -
CDR3 protein: CASSLIGVARNPYEQYF
CDR3 DNA: TGTGCCAGCAGCTTAATTGGCGTCGCGCGAAACCCCTACGAGCAGTACTTC

D gene: -
V gene: TRBV12-3/TRBV12-4
J gene: TRBJ2-3
clone size: many
CDR3 protein: CASSFSDTQYF
CDR3 DNA: TGTGCCAGCAGTTTTTCAGATACGCAGTATTTT

D gene: TRBD1
V gene: TRBV5-4
J gene: TRBJ1-1
clone size: -
CDR3 protein: CASSLETGGAFF
CDR3 DNA: TGTGCCAGCAGCTTGGAAACAGGGGGAGCTTTCTTT

D gene: -
V gene: TRBV7-2
J gene: TRBJ2-6
clone size: -
CDR3 protein: CASSFQVRRGANVLTF
CDR3 DNA: TGTGCCAGCAGCTTCCAGGTTCGAAGGGGGGCCAACGTCCTGACTTTC

D gene: TRBD1
V gene: TRBV7-9
J gene: TRBJ2-1
clone size: -
CDR3 protein: CASSSNLGQGGYNEQFF
CDR3 DNA: TGTGCCAGCAGCTCCAACCTTGGACAGGGGGGCTACAATGAGCAGTTCTTC

D gene: -
V gene: TRBV5-4
J gene: TRBJ2-7
clone size: few
CDR3 protein: CASSLEQGFSYEQYF
CDR3 DNA: TGTGCCAGCAGCTTGGAGCAGGGGTTCTCCTACGAGCAGTACTTC

D gene: -
V gene: TRBV28
J gene: TRBJ2-3
clone size: -
CDR3 protein: CASSQRPDTQYF
CDR3 DNA: TGTGCCAGCAGCCAGAGACCAGATACGCAGTATTTT

D gene: -
V gene: TRBV7-2
J gene: TRBJ2-1
clone size: once
CDR3 protein: CASSLRGIQELFF
CDR3 DNA: TGTGCCAGCAGCTTAAGAGGCATTCAAGAGCTGTTCTTC

D gene: -
V gene: TRBV7-9
J gene: TRBJ1-5
clone size: few
CDR3 protein: CASSPSTGPGITQPQHF
CDR3 DNA: TGTGCCAGCAGTCCATCCACCGGTCCAGGGATTACTCAGCCCCAGCATTTT

D gene: -
V gene: TRBV11-2
J gene: TRBJ2-3
clone size: -
CDR3 protein: CASSLRGGLDTDTQYF
CDR3 DNA: TGTGCCAGCAGCCTAAGGGGGGGACTCGACACAGATACGCAGTATTTT

D gene: -
V gene: TRBV12-3/TRBV12-4
J gene: TRBJ2-1
clone size: -
CDR3 protein: CASSLGVFPSVEQFF
CDR3 DNA: TGTGCCAGCAGTTTAGGGGTATTTCCGTCCGTGGAGCAGTTCTTC

D gene: -
V gene: TRBV7-6
J gene: TRBJ2-7
clone size: -
CDR3 protein: CASSLVGGRSSYEQYF
CDR3 DNA: TGTGCCAGCAGCTTAGTGGGTGGTCGGAGCTCCTACGAGCAGTACTTC

D gene: -
V gene: TRBV6-1
J gene: TRBJ1-1
clone size: -
CDR3 protein: CASNLHVGSSEAFF
CDR3 DNA: TGTGCCAGCAATCTACACGTCGGGAGCTCTGAAGCTTTCTTT

D gene: TRBD2
V gene: TRBV20-1
J gene: TRBJ2-1
clone size: -
CDR3 protein: CSASPSGSYNEQFF
CDR3 DNA: TGCAGTGCTAGCCCTAGCGGCTCCTACAATGAGCAGTTCTTC

D gene: TRBD1
V gene: TRBV7-2
J gene: TRBJ2-3
clone size: -
CDR3 protein: CASSLGPGRTGAYGGTDTQYF
CDR3 DNA: TGTGCCAGCAGCCTCGGTCCGGGAAGGACAGGGGCTTACGGGGGCACAGATACGCAGTATTTT

D gene: -
V gene: TRBV29-1
J gene: TRBJ2-1
clone size: -
CDR3 protein: CSVGRIWVTNEQFF
CDR3 DNA: TGCAGCGTTGGGAGGATTTGGGTGACAAATGAGCAGTTCTTC

D gene: -
V gene: TRBV4-1
J gene: TRBJ2-6
clone size: once
CDR3 protein: CASSQVGLTPGANVLTF
CDR3 DNA: TGCGCCAGCAGCCAAGTCGGGTTAACCCCTGGGGCCAACGTCCTGACTTTC

D gene: -
V gene: TRBV7-6
J gene: TRBJ1-1
clone size: -
CDR3 protein: CASSFYLNTEAFF
CDR3 DNA: TGTGCCAGCAGCTTCTACCTGAACACTGAAGCTTTCTTT

D gene: -
V gene: TRBV7-2
J gene: TRBJ2-7
clone size: many
CDR3 protein: CASSLATGVDEQYF
CDR3 DNA: TGTGCCAGCAGCTTAGCAACGGGAGTGGACGAGCAGTACTTC

D gene: TRBD2
V gene: TRBV19
J gene: TRBJ2-1
clone size: few
CDR3 protein: CASTGGLAGTYNEQFF
CDR3 DNA: TGTGCCAGTACCGGGGGACTAGCGGGGACCTACAATGAGCAGTTCTTC

D gene: -
V gene: TRBV6-1
J gene: TRBJ2-3
clone size: -
CDR3 protein: CASSEAPPRTQYF
CDR3 DNA: TGTGCCAGCAGTGAAGCTCCCCCTCGCACGCAGTATTTT

D gene: -
V gene: TRBV7-9
J gene: TRBJ2-1
clone size: -
CDR3 protein: CASNNGGLGYNEQFF
CDR3 DNA: TGTGCCAGCAACAACGGGGGGCTTGGGTACAATGAGCAGTTCTTC

D gene: -
V gene: TRBV5-1
J gene: TRBJ2-2
clone size: -
CDR3 protein: CASPVHRDFTGELFF
CDR3 DNA: TGCGCCAGCCCTGTTCACCGGGACTTCACCGGGGAGCTGTTTTTT

D gene: -
V gene: TRBV4-1
J gene: TRBJ2-7
clone size: -
CDR3 protein: CASSQTTGREQYF
CDR3 DNA: TGCGCCAGCAGCCAGACCACAGGCCGCGAGCAGTACTTC

D gene: TRBD2
V gene: TRBV6-2/TRBV6-3
J gene: TRBJ2-7
clone size: -
CDR3 protein: CASSYSSSGSYEQYF
CDR3 DNA: TGTGCCAGCAGTTACAGTTCTAGCGGGAGTTACGAGCAGTACTTC

D gene: -
V gene: TRBV19
J gene: TRBJ1-5
clone size: few
CDR3 protein: CASSIGRSGNQPQHF
CDR3 DNA: TGTGCCAGTAGTATTGGTAGGTCTGGTAATCAGCCCCAGCATTTT

D gene: TRBD1
V gene: TRBV7-2
J gene: TRBJ2-6
clone size: few
CDR3 protein: CASSPQPRGLSGANVLTF
CDR3 DNA: TGTGCCAGCAGTCCCCAGCCCAGGGGGCTGTCAGGGGCCAACGTCCTGACTTTC

D gene: -
V gene: TRBV27
J gene: TRBJ1-5
clone size: -
CDR3 protein: CASSLSMGRNQPQHF
CDR3 DNA: TGTGCCAGCAGTTTATCGATGGGGCGCAATCAGCCCCAGCATTTT

D gene: -
V gene: TRBV7-2
J gene: TRBJ2-3
clone size: few
CDR3 protein: CASSLLVHTDTQYF
CDR3 DNA: TGTGCCAGCAGCTTACTAGTTCACACAGATACGCAGTATTTT

D gene: -
V gene: TRBV29-1
J gene: TRBJ1-1
clone size: -
CDR3 protein: CSVQGQLNTEAFF
CDR3 DNA: TGCAGCGTGCAAGGACAGCTAAACACTGAAGCTTTCTTT

D gene: -
V gene: TRBV7-8
J gene: TRBJ2-7
clone size: -
CDR3 protein: CASSTQGYWQYF
CDR3 DNA: TGTGCCAGCAGCACCCAAGGGTACTGGCAGTACTTC

D gene: TRBD2
V gene: TRBV27
J gene: TRBJ2-1
clone size: -
CDR3 protein: CASRLAGTNEQFF
CDR3 DNA: TGTGCCAGCAGACTAGCGGGAACGAATGAGCAGTTCTTC

D gene: TRBD1
V gene: TRBV19
J gene: TRBJ1-5
clone size: -
CDR3 protein: CASSRDRGEAQHF
CDR3 DNA: TGTGCCAGTAGTAGGGACAGGGGGGAGGCCCAGCATTTT

D gene: -
V gene: TRBV10-2
J gene: TRBJ1-2
clone size: -
CDR3 protein: CASSATLNYGYTF
CDR3 DNA: TGCGCCAGCAGTGCGACACTTAACTATGGCTACACCTTC

D gene: -
V gene: TRBV30
J gene: TRBJ1-2
clone size: -
CDR3 protein: CAWRARTEGYTF
CDR3 DNA: TGTGCCTGGAGGGCCAGGACGGAAGGCTACACCTTC

D gene: -
V gene: TRBV7-2
J gene: TRBJ2-3
clone size: many
CDR3 protein: CASSIQTGVITDTQYF
CDR3 DNA: TGTGCCAGCAGCATCCAGACAGGCGTAATCACAGATACGCAGTATTTT

D gene: -
V gene: TRBV7-9
J gene: TRBJ1-2
clone size: -
CDR3 protein: CASSLFGQGTSF
CDR3 DNA: -

D gene: -
V gene: TRBV12-3/TRBV12-4
J gene: TRBJ2-3
clone size: -
CDR3 protein: CASSLEARTDTQYF
CDR3 DNA: TGTGCCAGCAGTTTAGAAGCCAGAACAGATACGCAGTATTTT

D gene: -
V gene: TRBV7-3
J gene: TRBJ2-3
clone size: many
CDR3 protein: CASSTSSTDTQYF
CDR3 DNA: TGTGCCAGCAGCACTTCTTCGACAGATACGCAGTATTTT

D gene: TRBD1
V gene: TRBV12-3/TRBV12-4
J gene: TRBJ1-4
clone size: -
CDR3 protein: CASSPLDRAFEEKLFF
CDR3 DNA: TGTGCCAGCAGTCCTTTGGACAGGGCGTTTGAGGAAAAACTGTTTTTT

D gene: TRBD2
V gene: TRBV4-1
J gene: TRBJ2-1
clone size: -
CDR3 protein: CASSQVSFGLATPGEQFF
CDR3 DNA: TGCGCCAGCAGCCAAGTGAGCTTCGGACTAGCAACCCCCGGTGAGCAGTTCTTC

D gene: TRBD2
V gene: TRBV12-3/TRBV12-4
J gene: TRBJ2-1
clone size: -
CDR3 protein: CASSLMGGTSGDYNEQFF
CDR3 DNA: TGTGCCAGCAGTTTAATGGGTGGGACTAGCGGGGATTACAATGAGCAGTTCTTC

D gene: TRBD1
V gene: TRBV7-2
J gene: TRBJ1-5
clone size: -
CDR3 protein: CASSFGQGAGQPQHF
CDR3 DNA: TGTGCCAGCAGCTTTGGCCAGGGGGCTGGTCAGCCCCAGCATTTT

D gene: TRBD1
V gene: TRBV29-1
J gene: TRBJ2-2
clone size: -
CDR3 protein: CSVEGPGQGNTGELFF
CDR3 DNA: TGCAGCGTTGAAGGTCCGGGACAGGGGAACACCGGGGAGCTGTTTTTT

D gene: TRBD1
V gene: TRBV29-1
J gene: TRBJ2-5
clone size: -
CDR3 protein: CSAEQGGQETQYF
CDR3 DNA: TGCAGCGCAGAACAGGGGGGCCAAGAGACCCAGTACTTC

D gene: -
V gene: TRBV6-1
J gene: TRBJ1-2
clone size: few
CDR3 protein: CASSEALRRSGNYGYTF
CDR3 DNA: TGTGCCAGCAGTGAAGCGCTGCGTCGTTCAGGGAACTATGGCTACACCTTC

D gene: -
V gene: TRBV7-9
J gene: TRBJ1-2
clone size: -
CDR3 protein: CASSDSWVGGGYTF
CDR3 DNA: TGTGCCAGCAGCGATTCTTGGGTCGGAGGTGGCTACACCTTC

D gene: TRBD2
V gene: TRBV19
J gene: TRBJ2-1
clone size: many
CDR3 protein: CASSLGASGTHEQFF
CDR3 DNA: TGTGCCAGTAGCCTAGGGGCTAGCGGTACCCATGAGCAGTTCTTC